This passage covers 28 T cell receptor beta chains from one sample sequenced in a study of T cell repertoires in cytomegalovirus infection. The antigens of these receptors remain unknown. From the reads, TCRdb called clonotypes with MiXCR, one entry per CDR3 protein. Of 650,000 to 900,000 distinct CDR3 sequences listed, about 30% are singletons. The material was cultured CD8+ T cells from PBMCs, obtained from culture after CMV antigen stimulation. These TCRs come from a human donor in good health (CMV status not recorded). Some clones in this sample may be carry-over from other donors' samples.

CDR3 nucleotides: TGTGCCAGCAGGCGATCTTCATCTCGTCTTCTAATCAATTCTGAAGCTTTCTTT. The encoded protein is CASRRSSSRLLINSEAFF. The V and J genes are TRBV27 and TRBJ1-1; no clear D gene. Between the trimmed V and J ends, which lost 6 bases and 6 bases, there was a span of 29 bases. Germline V gene sequence: CDR1 MNHEY, CDR2 SMNVEV (reference sequence). This CDR3 is built from 18 residues.

The chain links TRBV6-5 to TRBJ1-1; D perhaps matches TRBD1 (6 bases). The length of the CDR3 is 15 residues. CDR1 is MNHEY and CDR2 is SVGAGI in the germline V gene. The V and J ends lost 5 bases and 4 bases respectively, with 17 bases between them. Written as DNA, the CDR3 is TGTGCCAGCAGTGCCTCCGGGACATTGGGCACTGAAGCTTTCTTT. It translates to CASSASGTLGTEAFF.

This clonotype was observed many times. The chain carries TRBV7-6 and TRBJ1-5, with a weak D call TRBD1 (5 bases). Germline loops: CDR1 SGHVS, CDR2 FNYEAQ. V was cut by 5 bases and J by 0 bases, with 17 bases left in between. This CDR3 comprises 17 residues. The DNA of the CDR3 is TGTGCCAGCAGCAAAATACGGGGGGGGAATAGCAATCAGCCCCAGCATTTT. Encoded protein: CASSKIRGGNSNQPQHF.

The chain links TRBV10-2 to TRBJ1-5; maybe TRBD1 (5 bases). CDR1 and CDR2 (germline): WSHSY, SAAADI. V was clipped by 0 bases and J by 7 bases, with 16 bases between them. This CDR3 comprises 16 residues. In DNA form, the CDR3 reads TGCGCCAGCAGTGAGTCCGGTCAGGGCGTCGGGCAGCCCCAGCATTTT. Amino acid sequence: CASSESGQGVGQPQHF.

This clonotype showed up just a few times. The V gene is TRBV10-2, the J gene TRBJ1-1; 9 bases agree with TRBD1. After removal of 7 bases from V and 11 bases from J, the junction contained 11 bases not matched to a gene. This CDR3 spans 13 amino acids. CDR1 and CDR2 from the germline V gene are WSHSY and SAAADI. The CDR3 DNA follows: TGCGCCAGCACTCCGGGACAGGGTTTAGTGGCTTTCTTT. Protein sequence: CASTPGQGLVAFF.

The CDR3 sequence is CASSLGTGPLILYGYTF. DNA of the CDR3: TGTGCCAGCAGCTTGGGGACAGGTCCTTTGATCCTTTATGGCTACACCTTC. The gene calls are TRBV7-4 and TRBJ1-2; 8 nucleotides line up with TRBD1. The CDR3 is made up of 17 amino acids. V lost 3 bases and J lost 5; bases outside the gene matches: 14. CDR1 and CDR2 from the germline V gene are SGHVT and SQSDAQ.

This clonotype was counted only a few times. The chain joins TRBV14 to TRBJ1-2; D remains unclear. This CDR3 is 12 amino acids long. Trimming shortened V by 4 bases and J by 8 bases, and 11 bases separated the two germline ends. CDR1 and CDR2 (germline): SGHDN, FVKESK. CDR3 in DNA: TGTGCCAGCAGCCTCCAGGACGAAGGCTACACCTTC. The encoded protein is CASSLQDEGYTF.

The rearrangement uses TRBV27 and TRBJ2-7; possibly TRBD1 for D (6 bases). Germline-derived CDR1 and CDR2 are MNHEY and SMNVEV (reference sequence). The CDR3 has 15 residues. Trimming pared 0 bases from V and 1 base from J, leaving 10 bases between. CDR3 residues: CASSLSGAVSYEQYF. DNA for the CDR3: TGTGCCAGCAGTTTATCGGGGGCAGTTTCCTACGAGCAGTACTTC.

The J gene is TRBJ2-7, the V gene TRBV27, with 7 bases aligning to TRBD2. The CDR3 spans 14 residues. V shed 2 bases and J 3 bases; nucleotides not matched to a gene: 4. Germline assignment: CDR1 MNHEY and CDR2 SMNVEV (reference sequence). In DNA, the CDR3 is TGTGCCAGCAGTTTAAAGTGGGGGGGCTACGAGCAGTACTTC. Translated, it gives CASSLKWGGYEQYF.

The chain combines TRBV6-2 or TRBV6-3 with TRBJ2-1; perhaps TRBD1 as D (5 bases). Germline assignment: CDR1 MNHEY and CDR2 SVGEGT. This CDR3 has 12 amino acids. V lost 7 bases, J lost 6 bases, and 10 bases lay in between. This CDR3 reads CASTKGPNEQFF. As DNA, the CDR3 is TGTGCCAGCACTAAGGGGCCCAATGAGCAGTTCTTC.

This rearrangement joins TRBV6-5 to TRBJ2-1; 7 positions agree with TRBD2. Germline CDR1 reads MNHEY; CDR2 reads SVGAGI. J lost 6 bases, V lost 2 bases, and 13 bases had no gene match. The CDR3 loop spans 17 amino acids. For the CDR3, the DNA is TGTGCCAGCAGTTACCACCCGGGGGGTTCTGTGGGCAATGAGCAGTTCTTC. Its protein is CASSYHPGGSVGNEQFF.

This chain links TRBV12-3 or TRBV12-4 with TRBJ1-1; D is undetermined. The CDR3 is 14 residues long. V gave up 3 bases and J gave up 2 bases, with 10 bases separating them. The CDR3: CASSFSATNTEAFF. In DNA form, the CDR3 reads TGTGCCAGCAGTTTCTCAGCGACTAACACTGAAGCTTTCTTT.

The rearrangement uses TRBV6-5 and TRBJ1-2; 7 nucleotides match TRBD1. Unmatched junction bases numbered 4, after V lost 5 bases and J lost 7 bases. The CDR3 length is 12 residues. The germline CDR1 and CDR2 sequences are MNHEY and SVGAGI. The CDR3 region has the DNA TGTGCCAGCAGTCCAACAGGGGTTGGCTACACCTTC. Protein: CASSPTGVGYTF.

This clonotype was detected once. This rearrangement joins TRBV9 to TRBJ2-6; D gene uncertain. The germline V and J ends were trimmed by 2 bases and 4 bases, with 10 bases remaining between them. Germline CDR1 SGDLS, CDR2 YYNGEE. This CDR3 has 15 residues. The DNA for the CDR3 is TGTGCCAGCAGCGTTCGAAGCGAGGGGGCCAACGTCCTGACTTTC. Amino acids: CASSVRSEGANVLTF.

This clonotype was picked up a small number of times. For the CDR3, the DNA is TGTGCCAGCAGCCAAGAATTGCTAGCGGGGAATGAGCAGTTCTTC. It translates to CASSQELLAGNEQFF. V is TRBV4-2 and J is TRBJ2-1; TRBD2 aligns across 9 bases. With V trimmed by 0 bases and J by 7 bases, 4 bases remained unmatched. The germline V gene has CDR1 LGHNA and CDR2 YNFKEQ. The CDR3 runs to 15 residues.

This clonotype was detected once. This rearrangement joins TRBV2 to TRBJ1-5; D uncertain. From germline, CDR1 is SNHLY and CDR2 FYNNEI. This CDR3 has 14 amino acids. Trimming stripped 6 bases from V and 4 bases from J, with 13 bases between. The CDR3 here is CASRGHGGNQPQHF. The CDR3 region has the DNA TGTGCCAGCAGGGGTCACGGTGGTAATCAGCCCCAGCATTTT.

The rearrangement links TRBV4-1 to TRBJ1-1; D is ambiguous. With 4 bases removed from V and 5 bases from J, the gap between germline ends came to 14 bases. The CDR3 totals 14 residues. Per the germline V gene, CDR1 is MGHRA and CDR2 is YSYEKL. CDR3 region: CASSLVAQWTEAFF. CDR3 DNA sequence: TGCGCCAGCAGCCTTGTGGCGCAATGGACTGAAGCTTTCTTT.

V gene TRBV5-6 combines with J gene TRBJ1-1; 12 bases align to TRBD1. V dropped 2 bases and J dropped 5; count of bases not matched to a gene: 7. This CDR3 is built from 16 residues. Germline V CDR1 and CDR2: SGHDT, YYEEEE. CDR3 amino acids: CASSFRDRGRRTEAFF. In DNA form, the CDR3 reads TGTGCCAGCAGCTTTCGGGACAGGGGGCGGCGAACTGAAGCTTTCTTT.

This clonotype was seen a handful of times. The V gene is TRBV6-1, the J gene TRBJ1-1; no reliable D call. Germline V gene data show CDR1 as MNHNS and CDR2 as SASEGT. The length of the CDR3 is 14 residues. The V end lost 0 bases, the J end lost 8 bases, and 13 bases lay between the germline ends. The CDR3 DNA reads TGTGCCAGCAGTGAAGCATACAGCTTATTGGAAGCTTTCTTT. As protein: CASSEAYSLLEAFF.

This clonotype was recorded only once. CDR3 region: CATSGGIETQYF. The CDR3 DNA reads TGTGCCACCTCGGGGGGGATAGAGACCCAGTACTTC. This chain links TRBV28 with TRBJ2-5, with 8 positions matching TRBD2. This CDR3 is built from 12 residues. J lost 4 bases, V lost 10 bases, and 5 bases had no gene match. From germline, CDR1 is MDHEN and CDR2 SYDVKM.

At least ten counts were recorded for this clonotype. The V call is TRBV25-1, the J call TRBJ2-3, with 10 positions matching TRBD2. The CDR3 loop spans 19 amino acids. Germline trimming cut 2 bases from V and 4 bases from J; bases unmatched to any gene: 15. Germline values: CDR1 MGHDK, CDR2 SYGVNS. The CDR3 DNA follows: TGTGCCAGCAGTGAAGCCTGGCTAGCGGGGGCCAAGTCAGCAGATACGCAGTATTTT. Residues: CASSEAWLAGAKSADTQYF.

This clonotype was detected only a few times. This chain joins TRBV5-6 and TRBJ2-5; 8 bases match TRBD1. Per the germline V gene, CDR1 is SGHDT and CDR2 is YYEEEE. J gave up 4 bases and V 5 bases, and 7 bases lay outside the gene matches. The CDR3 has 14 residues. This CDR3 is CASRAATGVETQYF. The CDR3 bases are TGTGCCAGCAGAGCAGCGACAGGGGTAGAGACCCAGTACTTC.

This clonotype was seen more than once but under ten times. J is TRBJ1-2 and V is TRBV28; 8 bases align to TRBD1. The CDR3 sequence is 15 residues long. J was trimmed by 1 base and V by 5 bases; bases with no gene match: 6. Germline CDR1 MDHEN, CDR2 SYDVKM. CDR3 in DNA: TGTGCCAGCAGTCCCCGGGACAGGCTTAACTATGGCTACACCTTC. Protein product: CASSPRDRLNYGYTF.

The chain recombines TRBV29-1 with TRBJ2-1, with 8 bases aligning to TRBD2. With 2 bases clipped from V and 9 bases from J, the junction kept 3 bases outside the gene matches. Germline-derived CDR1 and CDR2 are SQVTM and ANQGSEA. CDR3 size: 12 residues. Here the CDR3 reads CSVEFGGGEQFF. Written as DNA, the CDR3 is TGCAGCGTTGAATTCGGGGGGGGTGAGCAGTTCTTC.

The chain has TRBV4-2 and TRBJ1-2, with D perhaps TRBD1 (5 bases). The CDR3 consists of 16 residues. V was clipped by 4 bases and J by 4 bases, with 19 bases between them. Germline lookup yields CDR1 LGHNA and CDR2 YNFKEQ. CDR3: CASSPKRQRPIYGYTF. As DNA, the CDR3 is TGTGCCAGCAGCCCCAAAAGACAGAGACCTATCTATGGCTACACCTTC.

Only a few counts were recorded for this clonotype. V is TRBV19 and J is TRBJ2-2; no firm D call. V dropped 3 bases and J dropped 3 bases, with 11 bases sitting between them. CDR3 length: 15 amino acids. Germline-derived CDR1 and CDR2 are LNHDA and SQIVND (reference sequence). Here the CDR3 reads CASSMYDGDTGELFF. In nucleotides, the CDR3 is TGTGCCAGTAGTATGTACGATGGGGACACCGGGGAGCTGTTTTTT.

This clonotype was observed a handful of times. In DNA form, the CDR3 reads TGTGCCAGCAGTTACTTATACCCGGGACAGATAAACACCGGGGAGCTGTTTTTT. This translates into CASSYLYPGQINTGELFF. This chain connects TRBV6-2 or TRBV6-3 to TRBJ2-2; 7 bases are shared with TRBD1. This CDR3 contains 18 residues. Germline CDR1 and CDR2: MNHEY and SVGEGT. V was clipped by 1 base and J by 2 bases; unmatched bases: 10.

As regards this clonotype: At one end the junction does not follow the germline gene, possibly because of a read error. This rearrangement joins TRBV6-1 to TRBJ2-3, with D possibly TRBD2 on 5 matching bases. CDR3 size: 16 residues. Germline loops: CDR1 MNHNS, CDR2 SASEGT. CDR3 loop: CVSSEAFGGRSDTQYF. As DNA, the CDR3 is TGTGTCAGCAGTGAAGCGTTTGGAGGCCGTTCAGATACGCAGTATTTT.